This paragraph covers one TCR beta chain sequence. What it recognizes is unknown. This sample is drawn from a study of CXCR3-negative and CXCR3-positive naive CD8 T cells. Study-wide results and limits: When CXCR3-positive naive cells were set against CXCR3-negative naive cells, the former had more hydrophobic TRB CDR3s.

The libraries of TRB cDNA were constructed through 5' RACE using UMI labels. TCRdb processed the 5' RACE reads again and assigns one entry to each CDR3 protein, with no DNA. Recorded for this sample: 110,000 or so distinct CDR3 sequences. This CDR3 spans 19 amino acids. Germline-derived CDR1 and CDR2 are MGHRA and YSYEKL. The clonotype comes from a human donor in good health. Some clones in this sample may be carry-over from other donors' samples. V is TRBV4-1 and J is TRBJ2-1; TCRdb picks TRBD2, but there is no DNA to check that call. The specimen was naive CXCR3+ CD8+ T cells from blood. Subset here: CD45RO-CCR7+CD27+CD95- naive CD8+ T cells expressing CXCR3 (TNR3+). CDR3 residues: CASSQDGGLLLNSYNEQFF.